This T cell receptor beta chain was captured by sequencing in a study of CD8 T cells in ankylosing spondylitis. The CDR3 runs to 11 residues. V dropped 3 bases and J dropped 8 bases, with 5 bases sitting between them. Each TCR beta library was made by quantitative 5'-RACE that incorporated molecular barcodes. TCRdb reprocessed the 5' RACE reads via MiXCR and lists one record per CDR3 protein. The sample records 200,000 to 300,000 distinct CDR3 sequences, about 10% being singletons. There are many counts of this clonotype. The receptor comes from a male donor with ankylosing spondylitis or in good health (not recorded which). This chain connects TRBV12-3 or TRBV12-4 to TRBJ2-1; D uncertain. Sequencing was performed on blood, either unsorted or a sorted T cell fraction (not recorded which). CDR3 nucleotides: TGTGCCAGCAGTTTTGGGGATGAGCAGTTCTTC. Its translation is CASSFGDEQFF.